This T cell receptor beta chain was sequenced in a study of blood T cell repertoires in COVID-19. The CDR3 consists of 15 residues. V gave up 0 bases and J gave up 1 base, with 9 bases separating them. CDR1 is MGHRA, CDR2 YSYEKL, per germline. Generated by immunoSEQ multiplex PCR, the TCRdb table keeps only in-frame clones and is missing some. The sample includes a few hundred thousand clones, roughly 84% of them seen just once. Sequencing input: peripheral blood. The receptor was derived from a man in his 60s with acute or convalescent COVID-19. V gene TRBV4-1 combines with J gene TRBJ1-1; TRBD1 might be the D (5 bases). CDR3 in DNA: TGCGCCAGCAGCCAAGACAATACAGGGAACACTGAAGCTTTCTTT. Its translation: CASSQDNTGNTEAFF.